This paragraph reports one T cell receptor beta chain. Its antigen is unidentified. The CDR3 runs to 10 residues. These data come from a study of naive and memory T cell subsets. Overall study findings and caveats: Especially in CD8 cells, naive repertoires contained a few larger clonotypes, possibly CD45RA-re-expressing memory cells. Over 85% of naive TCR sequences appeared only once after error correction, unlike memory subsets.

Overnight CMV lysate stimulation of fresh PBMCs defined donor CMV status by CD4+ IFNgamma. Four subsets defined by CD45RA and CD27 were sorted after CD3, CD4, CD8 and live/dead staining. An equimolar mix of two oligonucleotides served as the beta constant-region primer for TRBC1 and TRBC2. The ligated cDNA underwent four PCR rounds using SP2 and nested alpha and beta constant-region primers. Ligation attached a single-stranded oligonucleotide with a 12-nucleotide UMI and the SP2 primer to the cDNA 3' end. One entry per CDR3 protein results from TCRdb running MiXCR on the UMI-ligation and nested PCR reads. Among about 140,000 distinct CDR3 sequences listed, 15% to 25% were seen once.

This receptor was taken from a human donor in good health. Material for sequencing was naive CD8+ T cells from blood. The chain is built from TRBV12-2 and TRBJ2-7. TRBV12-2 is a known pseudogene. The CDR3 sequence is CANDSYEQYF. CDR3 DNA sequence: TGTGCCAATGACTCCTACGAGCAGTACTTC.